The present T cell receptor beta chain was sequenced within a study of blood T cell repertoires in COVID-19. In the study overall: Whether acute or convalescent, the COVID-19 samples came from the United States, Italy and Spain.

This CDR3 has 15 amino acids. Trimming cost V 4 bases and J 1 base, with 13 bases left between them. Germline V gene lookup returns CDR1 MDHEN and CDR2 SYDVKM. The repertoire was sequenced with immunoSEQ multiplex PCR; TCRdb's copy has only in-frame clones and lacks some. The sample gives tens of thousands of clones, more than 80% of which show up once; over 7.5% is in the top ten. The receptor's source is a young man with acute or convalescent COVID-19. The rearrangement joins TRBV28 to TRBJ1-1; tentative D call: TRBD1 (5 bases). Sequencing input: peripheral blood. The CDR3 sequence: CASSSLTAGNTEAFF. CDR3 nucleotides: TGTGCCAGCAGTTCCCTGACAGCTGGGAACACTGAAGCTTTCTTT.